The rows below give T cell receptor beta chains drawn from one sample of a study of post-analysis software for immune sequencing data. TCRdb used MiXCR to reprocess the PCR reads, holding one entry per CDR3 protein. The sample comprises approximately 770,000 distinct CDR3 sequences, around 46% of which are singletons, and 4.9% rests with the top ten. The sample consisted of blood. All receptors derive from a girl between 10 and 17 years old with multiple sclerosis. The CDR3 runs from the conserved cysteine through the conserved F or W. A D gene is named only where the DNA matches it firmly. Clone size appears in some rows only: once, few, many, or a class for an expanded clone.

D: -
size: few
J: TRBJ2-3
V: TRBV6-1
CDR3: CASSALALGDTQYF
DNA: TGTGCCAGCAGCGCCCTAGCCCTGGGGGATACGCAGTATTTT

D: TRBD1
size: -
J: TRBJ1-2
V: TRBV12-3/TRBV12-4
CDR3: CASSPSPGGQGINGYTF
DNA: TGTGCCAGCAGTCCTTCCCCGGGGGGACAGGGGATCAATGGCTACACCTTC

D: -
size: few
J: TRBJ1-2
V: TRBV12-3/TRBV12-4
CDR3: CASSFAEQGNGYTF
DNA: TGTGCCAGCAGTTTCGCGGAACAGGGAAATGGCTACACCTTC

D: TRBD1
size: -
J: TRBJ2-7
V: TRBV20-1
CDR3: CSARVSTGSPYEQYF
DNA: TGCAGTGCTAGAGTTTCGACAGGGAGCCCCTACGAGCAGTACTTC

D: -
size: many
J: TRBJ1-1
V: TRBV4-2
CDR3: CASSQMTENTEAFF
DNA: TGTGCCAGCAGCCAGATGACAGAGAACACTGAAGCTTTCTTT

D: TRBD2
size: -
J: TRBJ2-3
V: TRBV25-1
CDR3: CASSGPTSGTDTQYF
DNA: TGTGCCAGCAGTGGTCCGACTAGCGGTACAGATACGCAGTATTTT

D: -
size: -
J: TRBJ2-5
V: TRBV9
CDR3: CASSGPGSGGTQETQYF
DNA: TGTGCCAGCAGCGGCCCCGGTAGTGGCGGGACCCAAGAGACCCAGTACTTC

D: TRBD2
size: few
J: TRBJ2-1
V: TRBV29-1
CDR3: CSELREGNEQFF
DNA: TGCAGCGAACTTCGGGAGGGGAATGAGCAGTTCTTC

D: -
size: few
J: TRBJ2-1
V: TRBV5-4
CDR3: CASLGWESYGYEQFF
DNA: TGTGCCAGCTTAGGGTGGGAGTCTTATGGATATGAGCAGTTCTTC

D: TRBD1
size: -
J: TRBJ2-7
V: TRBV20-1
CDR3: CSGTLPGQGVYEQYF
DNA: TGCAGTGGCACCCTGCCGGGACAGGGAGTTTACGAGCAGTACTTC

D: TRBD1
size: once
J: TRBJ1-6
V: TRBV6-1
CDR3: CASVDRLLSSPLHF
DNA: TGTGCCAGCGTGGACAGGTTATTGTCTTCACCCCTCCACTTT

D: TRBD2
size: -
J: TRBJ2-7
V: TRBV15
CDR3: CATSRGGLDYEQYF
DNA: TGTGCCACCAGCAGGGGAGGACTAGACTACGAGCAGTACTTC

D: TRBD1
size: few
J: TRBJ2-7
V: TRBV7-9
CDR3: CASSAQTGGITSYEQYF
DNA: TGTGCCAGCAGCGCTCAAACAGGGGGAATTACTTCCTACGAGCAGTACTTC

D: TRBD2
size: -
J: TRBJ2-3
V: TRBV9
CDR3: CASSVGAGGGDTQYF
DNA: TGTGCCAGCAGCGTAGGAGCGGGAGGTGGTGATACGCAGTATTTT

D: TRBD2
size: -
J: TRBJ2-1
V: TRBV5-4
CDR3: CASSFWGGSYNEQFF
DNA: TGTGCCAGCAGCTTTTGGGGGGGCTCCTACAATGAGCAGTTCTTC

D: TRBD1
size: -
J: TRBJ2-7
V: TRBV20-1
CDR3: CSARQGHPGEQYF
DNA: TGCAGTGCCAGACAGGGGCACCCGGGGGAGCAGTACTTC

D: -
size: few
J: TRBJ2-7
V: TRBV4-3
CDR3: CAGSQGGGYEQYF
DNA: TGCGCCGGCAGCCAAGGTGGGGGTTACGAGCAGTACTTC

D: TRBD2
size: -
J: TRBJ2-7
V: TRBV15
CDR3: CATSRVPGVAGGRKYEQYF
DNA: TGTGCCACCAGCAGAGTACCCGGAGTAGCGGGAGGAAGGAAGTACGAGCAGTACTTC

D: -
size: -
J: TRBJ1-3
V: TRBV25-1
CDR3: CASSKWTDGNTIYF
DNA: TGTGCCAGCAGTAAATGGACGGACGGAAACACCATATATTTT

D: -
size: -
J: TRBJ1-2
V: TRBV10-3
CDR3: CAIDRRDVGGGYTF
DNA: TGTGCCATTGACCGACGGGACGTAGGAGGTGGCTACACCTTC

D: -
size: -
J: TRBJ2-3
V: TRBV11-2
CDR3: CASSPMRGDTQYF
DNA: TGTGCCAGCAGCCCGATGAGGGGAGATACGCAGTATTTT

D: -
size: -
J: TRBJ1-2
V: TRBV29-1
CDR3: CSVEAQPGTYGYTF
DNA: TGCAGCGTTGAAGCCCAGCCGGGGACATATGGCTACACCTTC

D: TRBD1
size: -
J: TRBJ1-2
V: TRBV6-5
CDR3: CASSPTGQGYGYTF
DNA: TGTGCCAGCAGTCCAACGGGACAGGGGTATGGCTACACCTTC

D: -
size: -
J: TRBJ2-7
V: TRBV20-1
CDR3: CSARGASVGPPSYEQYF
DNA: TGCAGTGCTAGAGGGGCAAGTGTAGGTCCACCCTCCTACGAGCAGTACTTC

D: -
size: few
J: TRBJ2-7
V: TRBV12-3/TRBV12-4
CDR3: CASSPQPSAAYEQYF
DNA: TGTGCCAGCAGTCCTCAACCGTCGGCCGCCTACGAGCAGTACTTC

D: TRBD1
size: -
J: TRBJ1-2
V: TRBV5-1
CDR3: CASSRDRTYGYTF
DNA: TGCGCCAGCAGCAGGGACAGGACCTATGGCTACACCTTC

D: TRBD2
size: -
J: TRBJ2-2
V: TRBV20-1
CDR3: CSGLAGGGANTGELFF
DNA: TGCAGTGGGCTAGCGGGAGGGGGTGCGAACACCGGGGAGCTGTTTTTT

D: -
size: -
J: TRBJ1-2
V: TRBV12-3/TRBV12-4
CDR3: CASSLDIYGYTF
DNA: TGTGCCAGCAGTTTAGACATCTATGGCTACACCTTC

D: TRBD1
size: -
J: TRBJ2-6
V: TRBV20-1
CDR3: CSASDRTGLGSGANVLTF
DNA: TGCAGTGCTAGTGACAGGACAGGCCTGGGTTCTGGGGCCAACGTCCTGACTTTC

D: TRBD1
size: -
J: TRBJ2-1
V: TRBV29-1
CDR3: CSVPNTTGIYNEQFF
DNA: TGCAGCGTTCCGAACACGACAGGGATTTACAATGAGCAGTTCTTC

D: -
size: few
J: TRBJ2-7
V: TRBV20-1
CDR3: CSASEGYYYEQYF
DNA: TGCAGTGCTTCAGAGGGGTATTACTACGAGCAGTACTTC

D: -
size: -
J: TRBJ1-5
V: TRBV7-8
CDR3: CASSLERGDQPQHF
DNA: TGTGCCAGCAGCTTAGAACGGGGTGATCAGCCCCAGCATTTT

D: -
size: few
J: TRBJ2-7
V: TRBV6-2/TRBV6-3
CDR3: CASSQPVDDEQYF
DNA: TGTGCCAGCAGCCAACCCGTCGATGACGAGCAGTACTTC

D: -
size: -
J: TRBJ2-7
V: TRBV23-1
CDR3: CASSQPGPMAGEQYF
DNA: TGCGCCAGCAGTCAACCGGGCCCAATGGCGGGCGAGCAGTACTTC

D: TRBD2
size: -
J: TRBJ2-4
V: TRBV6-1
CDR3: CASSEALAGDKNIQYF
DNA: TGTGCCAGCAGTGAAGCGCTAGCGGGGGACAAAAACATTCAGTACTTC

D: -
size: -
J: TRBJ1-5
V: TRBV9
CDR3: CASSTGFGQPQHF
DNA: TGTGCCAGCAGTACAGGGTTCGGGCAGCCCCAGCATTTT

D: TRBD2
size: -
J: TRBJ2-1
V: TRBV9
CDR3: CASSVGIAGVENEQFF
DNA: TGTGCCAGCAGCGTAGGCATAGCGGGAGTAGAAAATGAGCAGTTCTTC

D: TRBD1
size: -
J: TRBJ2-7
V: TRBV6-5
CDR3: CAGQGEPTYEQYF
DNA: TGTGCCGGACAGGGCGAACCTACCTACGAGCAGTACTTC

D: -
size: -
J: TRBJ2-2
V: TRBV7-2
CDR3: CASSPRAGERFF
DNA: TGTGCCAGCAGCCCAAGGGCCGGGGAGCGGTTTTTT

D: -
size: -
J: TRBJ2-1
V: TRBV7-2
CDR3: CASGEKQFF
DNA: TGTGCCTCGGGAGAAAAGCAGTTCTTC

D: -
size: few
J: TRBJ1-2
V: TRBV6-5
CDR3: CASRVDRSHYGYTF
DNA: TGTGCCAGCAGGGTGGACAGATCTCACTATGGCTACACCTTC

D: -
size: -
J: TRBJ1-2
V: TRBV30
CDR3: CAWRNSPNYGYTF
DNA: TGTGCCTGGAGGAACTCCCCTAACTATGGCTACACCTTC

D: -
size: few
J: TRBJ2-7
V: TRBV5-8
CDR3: CASNLGPPIGARYEQYF
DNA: TGTGCCAGCAATTTGGGGCCCCCGATCGGAGCGCGGTACGAGCAGTACTTC

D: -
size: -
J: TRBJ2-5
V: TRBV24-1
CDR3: CATSDVRTDGGKRETQYF
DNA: TGTGCCACCAGTGATGTCCGGACGGACGGAGGGAAGAGAGAGACCCAGTACTTC

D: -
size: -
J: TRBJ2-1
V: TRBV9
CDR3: CASSVEGRTSGEGGEQFF
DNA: TGTGCCAGCAGCGTAGAGGGACGAACAAGCGGAGAAGGGGGTGAGCAGTTCTTC

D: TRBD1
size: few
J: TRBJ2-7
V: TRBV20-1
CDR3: CSAGQGSPYEQYF
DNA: TGCAGTGCTGGACAGGGGAGTCCCTACGAGCAGTACTTC

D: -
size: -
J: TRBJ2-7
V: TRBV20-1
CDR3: CSARGVLLENNEQYF
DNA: TGCAGTGCTAGAGGGGTGCTACTAGAAAACAATGAGCAGTACTTC

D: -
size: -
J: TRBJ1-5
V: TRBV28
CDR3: CASSLEADYSNQPQHF
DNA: TGTGCCAGCAGTTTAGAGGCAGATTATAGCAATCAGCCCCAGCATTTT

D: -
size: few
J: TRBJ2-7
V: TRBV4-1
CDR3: CASSPGPIQGVYEQYF
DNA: TGCGCCAGCAGCCCGGGGCCGATCCAAGGAGTCTACGAGCAGTACTTC

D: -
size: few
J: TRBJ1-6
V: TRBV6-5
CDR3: CASRTTKGGPLHF
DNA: TGTGCCAGCAGGACTACCAAGGGGGGACCCCTCCACTTT

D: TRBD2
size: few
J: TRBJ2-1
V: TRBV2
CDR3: CASSWGLAGGREQFF
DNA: TGTGCCAGCAGCTGGGGACTAGCGGGAGGGCGCGAGCAGTTCTTC

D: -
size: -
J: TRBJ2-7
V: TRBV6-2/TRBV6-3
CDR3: CASSPPGVPTEQYF
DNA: TGTGCCAGCAGTCCTCCAGGTGTACCGACCGAGCAGTACTTC

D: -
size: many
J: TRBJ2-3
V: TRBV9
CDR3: CASSPGGTQYF
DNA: TGTGCCAGCAGCCCTGGGGGTACGCAGTATTTT